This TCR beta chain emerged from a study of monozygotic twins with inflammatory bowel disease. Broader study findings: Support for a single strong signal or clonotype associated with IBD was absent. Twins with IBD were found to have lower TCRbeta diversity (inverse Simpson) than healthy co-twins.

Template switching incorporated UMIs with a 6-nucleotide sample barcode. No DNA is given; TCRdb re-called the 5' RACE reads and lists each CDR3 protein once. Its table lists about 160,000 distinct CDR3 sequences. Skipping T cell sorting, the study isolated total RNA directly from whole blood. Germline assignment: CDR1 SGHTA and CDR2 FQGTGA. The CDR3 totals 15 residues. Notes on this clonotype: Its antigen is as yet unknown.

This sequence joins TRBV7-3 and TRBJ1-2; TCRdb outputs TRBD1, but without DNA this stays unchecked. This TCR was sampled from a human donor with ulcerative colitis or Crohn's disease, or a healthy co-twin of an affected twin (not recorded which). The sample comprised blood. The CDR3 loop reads CASSPGSTGLYGYTF.